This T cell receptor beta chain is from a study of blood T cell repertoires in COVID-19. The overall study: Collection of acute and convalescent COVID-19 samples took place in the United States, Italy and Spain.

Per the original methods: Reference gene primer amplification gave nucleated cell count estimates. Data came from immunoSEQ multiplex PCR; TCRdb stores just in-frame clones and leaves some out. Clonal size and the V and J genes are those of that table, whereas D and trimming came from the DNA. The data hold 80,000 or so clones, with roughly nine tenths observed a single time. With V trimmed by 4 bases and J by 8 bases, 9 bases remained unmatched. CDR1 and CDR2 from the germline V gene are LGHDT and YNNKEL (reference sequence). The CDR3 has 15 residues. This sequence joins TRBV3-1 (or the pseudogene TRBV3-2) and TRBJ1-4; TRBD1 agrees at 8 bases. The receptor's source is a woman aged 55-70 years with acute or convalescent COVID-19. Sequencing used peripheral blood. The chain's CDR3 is CASSPAGQGGEKLFF. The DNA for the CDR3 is TGTGCCAGCAGCCCAGCTGGACAGGGAGGGGAAAAACTGTTTTTT.